This TCR beta chain is from a study of blood T cell repertoires in COVID-19. This clone was seen only a few times. CDR3 length equals 17 residues. Trimming took off 4 bases at V and 1 base at J, with 16 bases between the two ends. From germline, CDR1 is MNHEY and CDR2 SVGEGT. Measured with immunoSEQ multiplex PCR; TCRdb has only the in-frame clones, and not every one. The sample contains over 200,000 clones, approximately 80% of which appear only once. Source material: PBMCs or T cells enriched from blood (not recorded which). The sequence derives from a woman aged 45-65 years with acute COVID-19. This chain connects TRBV6-2 or TRBV6-3 to TRBJ2-2, with a tentative D call TRBD2 (7 bases). The CDR3 region has the DNA TGTGCCAGCAGTTCCCGGGGGGCCTCCCGGAACACCGGGGAGCTGTTTTTT. It specifies CASSSRGASRNTGELFF.